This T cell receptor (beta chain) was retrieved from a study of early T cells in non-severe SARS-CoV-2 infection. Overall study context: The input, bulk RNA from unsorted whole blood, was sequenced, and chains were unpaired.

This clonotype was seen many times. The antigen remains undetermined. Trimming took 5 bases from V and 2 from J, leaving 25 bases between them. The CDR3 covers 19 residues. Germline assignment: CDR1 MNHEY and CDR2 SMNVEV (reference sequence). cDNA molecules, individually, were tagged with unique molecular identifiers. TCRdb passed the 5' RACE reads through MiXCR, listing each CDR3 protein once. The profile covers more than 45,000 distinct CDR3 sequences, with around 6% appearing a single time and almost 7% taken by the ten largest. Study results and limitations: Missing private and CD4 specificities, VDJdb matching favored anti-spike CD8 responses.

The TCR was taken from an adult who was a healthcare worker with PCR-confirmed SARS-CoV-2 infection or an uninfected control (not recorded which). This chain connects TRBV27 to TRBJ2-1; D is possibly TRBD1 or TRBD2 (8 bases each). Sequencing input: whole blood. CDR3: CASSPRTGLREGTYNEQFF. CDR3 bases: TGTGCCAGCAGTCCGAGGACAGGGTTACGGGAGGGTACCTACAATGAGCAGTTCTTC.